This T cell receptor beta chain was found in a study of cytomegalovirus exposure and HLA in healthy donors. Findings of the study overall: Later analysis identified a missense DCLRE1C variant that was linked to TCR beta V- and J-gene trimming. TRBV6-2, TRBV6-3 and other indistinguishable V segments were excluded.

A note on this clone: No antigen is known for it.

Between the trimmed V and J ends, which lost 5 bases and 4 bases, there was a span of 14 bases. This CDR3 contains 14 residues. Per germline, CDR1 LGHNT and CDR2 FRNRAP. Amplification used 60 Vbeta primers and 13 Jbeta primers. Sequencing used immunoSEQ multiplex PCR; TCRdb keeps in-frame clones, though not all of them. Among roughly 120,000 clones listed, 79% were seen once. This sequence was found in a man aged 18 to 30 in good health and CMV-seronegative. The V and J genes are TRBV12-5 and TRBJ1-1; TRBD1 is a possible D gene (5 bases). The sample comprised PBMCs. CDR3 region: CASGVTVPGTEAFF. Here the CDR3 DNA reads TGTGCTAGTGGTGTGACAGTACCCGGCACTGAAGCTTTCTTT.